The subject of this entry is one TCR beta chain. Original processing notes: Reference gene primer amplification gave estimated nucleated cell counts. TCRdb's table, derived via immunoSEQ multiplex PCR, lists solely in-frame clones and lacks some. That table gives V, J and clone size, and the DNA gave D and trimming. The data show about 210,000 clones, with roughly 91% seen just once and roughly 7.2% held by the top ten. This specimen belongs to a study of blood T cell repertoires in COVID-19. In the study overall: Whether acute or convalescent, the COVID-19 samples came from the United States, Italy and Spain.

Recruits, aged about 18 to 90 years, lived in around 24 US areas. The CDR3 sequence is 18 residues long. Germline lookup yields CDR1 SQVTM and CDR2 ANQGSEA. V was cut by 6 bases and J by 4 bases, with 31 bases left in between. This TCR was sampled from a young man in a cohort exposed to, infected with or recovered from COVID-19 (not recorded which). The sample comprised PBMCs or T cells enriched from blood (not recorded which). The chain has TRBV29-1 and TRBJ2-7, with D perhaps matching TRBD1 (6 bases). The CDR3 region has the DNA TGCAGCGTCCTGAATGCTTGGGACAAAGTCGGACCGGGGTACGAGCAGTACTTC. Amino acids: CSVLNAWDKVGPGYEQYF.